The next 14 T cell receptor beta chains were all read from a single sample in a study of cytomegalovirus exposure and HLA in healthy donors. Sequencing was performed with immunoSEQ multiplex PCR; in TCRdb, only in-frame clones are kept and a portion is missing. The table records 90,000 or so clones, around 84% of them present only once. Input material: PBMCs. Receptors were obtained from a man in his late teens or twenties in good health and CMV-seropositive.

The chain carries TRBV2 and TRBJ1-5; no definite D call. Per the germline V gene, CDR1 is SNHLY and CDR2 is FYNNEI. Trimming cost V 0 bases and J 0 bases, with 9 bases left between them. The CDR3 extends over 16 amino acids. This chain's CDR3 is CASSEARGYSNQPQHF. The DNA for the CDR3 is TGTGCCAGCAGTGAAGCGCGAGGGTATAGCAATCAGCCCCAGCATTTT.

The rearrangement joins TRBV6-6 to TRBJ1-2; D may be TRBD1 (6 bases). V lost 2 bases, J lost 3 bases, and 13 bases lay in between. Germline values: CDR1 MNHNY, CDR2 SVGAGI (reference sequence). The CDR3 runs 15 residues. In DNA form, the CDR3 reads TGTGCCAGCAGTTACCAGGGGTTGGAGGACTATGGCTACACCTTC. It is translated as CASSYQGLEDYGYTF.

This clone is medium-sized. The chain carries TRBV27 and TRBJ2-7, with TRBD1 matching 7 bases. The CDR3 sequence is 14 residues long. CDR1 and CDR2 from the germline V gene are MNHEY and SMNVEV (reference sequence). The J segment lost 3 bases and the V segment lost 3 bases, leaving 5 bases of the junction unmatched. The CDR3 sequence: CASSFGRGFYEQYF. The CDR3 DNA sequence: TGTGCCAGCAGTTTTGGCAGGGGGTTCTACGAGCAGTACTTC.

The chain recombines TRBV10-3 with TRBJ2-3; 11 nucleotides match TRBD2. The CDR3 is 16 residues long. Trimming took 5 bases from V and 3 from J; bases not matched to a gene: 7. The V gene's germline CDR1 is ENHRY and CDR2 SYGVKD. CDR3 amino acids: CAISPQLAGATDTQYF. The CDR3 coding sequence is TGTGCCATCAGTCCCCAACTAGCGGGAGCGACAGATACGCAGTATTTT.

The rearrangement joins TRBV29-1 to TRBJ1-2; TRBD1 agrees at 7 bases. This CDR3 is 12 amino acids long. Trimming at V came to 3 bases and at J to 4 bases, leaving 2 bases not matched to a gene. The germline gives CDR1 SQVTM, CDR2 ANQGSEA. CDR3 residues: CSVDGQAYGYTF. The DNA for the CDR3 is TGCAGCGTTGACGGACAGGCCTATGGCTACACCTTC.

The chain recombines TRBV28 with TRBJ2-7; 12 bases match TRBD1. V trimming: 6 bases; J trimming: 5 bases; junction bases outside the gene matches: 11. The CDR3 covers 16 residues. Germline V lookup: CDR1 MDHEN, CDR2 SYDVKM. Here the CDR3 DNA reads TGTGCCAGCAGGAACCGGGACAGGGGGCCCCAAGACGAGCAGTACGTC. It yields the protein CASRNRDRGPQDEQYV.

The chain recombines TRBV5-4 with TRBJ1-1; D unclear. V was cut by 4 bases and J by 1 base, with 8 bases left in between. The CDR3 extends over 13 amino acids. Germline V lookup: CDR1 SGHNT, CDR2 YYREEE (reference sequence). CDR3 amino acids: CASSLNWNTEAFF. CDR3 coding DNA: TGTGCCAGCAGCCTGAACTGGAACACTGAAGCTTTCTTT.

This clone was observed once. Other DNA sequences in this sample translate to the same CDR3. This chain joins TRBV10-3 and TRBJ1-1; TRBD1 might be the D (5 bases). Germline CDR1 is ENHRY and CDR2 is SYGVKD. V was trimmed by 2 bases and J by 4 bases, leaving 8 bases between them. This CDR3 region has 13 residues. The CDR3 bases are TGTGCCATCAGTGAGGGGGGAGGCACTGAAGCTTTCTTT. Translating it yields CAISEGGGTEAFF.

The chain employs TRBV2 and TRBJ1-2, with 9 bases identical to TRBD1. This CDR3 region has 15 residues. Germline V lookup: CDR1 SNHLY, CDR2 FYNNEI. The junction had 8 bases not matched to a gene; V was cut back by 7 bases and J by 2 bases. In DNA, the CDR3 is TGTGCCAGCACCCTTAAGACAGGGGGGAACTATGGCTACACCTTC. Protein: CASTLKTGGNYGYTF.

V gene TRBV5-1 combines with J gene TRBJ2-2; no firm D call. Trimming left V 1 base short and J 6 bases short, with 7 bases between. Germline loops: CDR1 SGHRS, CDR2 YFSETQ. The length of the CDR3 is 13 residues. In nucleotides, the CDR3 is TGCGCCAGCAGCTTGAATCCCGCCGGGGAGCTGTTTTTT. It specifies CASSLNPAGELFF.

The CDR3 DNA follows: TGTGCCAGCAGTTCCAGGTCCAGAGTTGCCAATGAGCAGTTCTTC. Protein: CASSSRSRVANEQFF. The chain joins TRBV28 to TRBJ2-1, with D uncertain. CDR3 size: 15 residues. CDR1 is MDHEN and CDR2 is SYDVKM in the germline V gene. V was clipped by 4 bases and J by 6 bases, with 16 bases between them.

The chain has TRBV5-1 and TRBJ2-1, with 8 bases aligning to TRBD1. The V and J ends lost 0 bases and 2 bases, in that order; junction bases with no gene match: 1. Germline assignment: CDR1 SGHRS and CDR2 YFSETQ. The CDR3 runs to 15 residues. The CDR3 loop is CASSLGTGPYNEQFF. In nucleotides, the CDR3 is TGCGCCAGCAGCTTGGGGACAGGGCCCTACAATGAGCAGTTCTTC.

This clone was detected a few times. The V gene is TRBV4-2, the J gene TRBJ2-7; 13 nucleotides match TRBD2. Trimming removed 0 bases from V and 6 bases from J; junction bases left unmatched: 5. The germline CDR1 and CDR2 sequences are LGHNA and YNFKEQ. The CDR3 consists of 16 residues. The CDR3 DNA reads as TGTGCCAGCAGCCAAGACCTGGGACTAGCGGGACTCGAGCAGTACTTC. Its translation: CASSQDLGLAGLEQYF.

This chain links TRBV11-3 with TRBJ2-5, with 7 bases matching TRBD1. The CDR3 extends over 16 amino acids. The germline CDR1 and CDR2 sequences are SGHNT and YENEEA. Trimming at V came to 1 base and at J to 2 bases, leaving 7 bases not matched to a gene. The CDR3 spells CASSLGDSARQETQYF. The DNA of the CDR3 is TGTGCCAGCAGCTTAGGGGACAGCGCGAGACAAGAGACCCAGTACTTC.